A single sample is the source of the 14 T cell receptor beta chains below, sequenced in a study of cytomegalovirus exposure and HLA in healthy donors. PCR involved 60 Vbeta and 13 Jbeta primers. Assay used: immunoSEQ multiplex PCR; TCRdb lists only in-frame clones, some missing. The table has around 58,000 clones, 77% seen once. The material sequenced was PBMCs. Every receptor here comes from a female donor in good health and CMV-seronegative.

The chain couples TRBV29-1 to TRBJ1-4, with 9 bases matching TRBD1. CDR1 is SQVTM, CDR2 ANQGSEA, per germline. The CDR3 has 16 amino acids. The trim removed 2 bases at V and 5 bases at J, leaving 9 bases unmatched. As DNA, the CDR3 is TGCAGCGTTGAAACCAAGACCGGGACAGGGAATGAAAAACTGTTTTTT. Protein product: CSVETKTGTGNEKLFF. Full variable domain (outside the CDR3, taken from reference TRBV29-1 and TRBJ1-4): SAVISQKPSRDICQRGTSLTIQCQVDSQVTMMFWYRQQPGQSLTLIATANQGSEATYESGFVIDKFPISRPNLTFSTLTVSNMSPEDSSIYLCSVETKTGTGNEKLFFGSGTQLSVL.

The chain has TRBV11-2 and TRBJ2-7; D ambiguous. This CDR3 spans 13 amino acids. Trimming stripped 1 base from V and 6 bases from J, with 10 bases between. Looked up from germline, CDR1 is SGHAT and CDR2 is FQNNGV. CDR3 nucleotides: TGTGCCAGCAGCTTAGGGGCAGGCTTCGAGCAGTACTTC. It specifies CASSLGAGFEQYF. Using reference TRBV11-2 and TRBJ2-7 for the parts outside the CDR3, the full variable domain is EAGVAQSPRYKIIEKRQSVAFWCNPISGHATLYWYQQILGQGPKLLIQFQNNGVVDDSQLPKDRFSAERLKGVDSTLKIQPAKLEDSAVYLCASSLGAGFEQYFGPGTRLTVT.

The V and J genes are TRBV4-2 and TRBJ2-6; D is uncertain. Germline-derived CDR1 and CDR2 are LGHNA and YNFKEQ. V gave up 3 bases and J gave up 0 bases, with 6 bases separating them. This CDR3 has 15 residues. This chain's CDR3 is CASSHPSSGANVLTF. Here the CDR3 DNA reads TGTGCCAGCAGCCACCCGAGCTCTGGGGCCAACGTCCTGACTTTC.

V and J are TRBV27 and TRBJ2-7; the match to TRBD1 covers 8 bases. J was trimmed by 6 bases and V by 9 bases; bases with no gene match: 7. The CDR3 consists of 12 residues. Germline V gene lookup returns CDR1 MNHEY and CDR2 SMNVEV (reference sequence). This chain's CDR3 is CASWTGSLEQYF. CDR3 nucleotide sequence: TGTGCCAGTTGGACAGGGTCCCTCGAGCAGTACTTC.

The V and J genes are TRBV23-1 and TRBJ2-1; D might be TRBD1 (7 bases). TRBV23-1 is placed among ORFs of uncertain function. The CDR3 spans 16 residues. The V and J ends lost 0 bases and 9 bases respectively, with 18 bases between them. In DNA form, the CDR3 reads TGCGCCAGCAGTCAATCCCGACAGGGAGGTACGTTTGAGCAGTTCTTC. Its protein product is CASSQSRQGGTFEQFF.

This sequence joins TRBV4-2 and TRBJ1-1; D unresolved. V was pared by 1 base and J by 0 bases, with 12 bases between. Germline CDR1 reads LGHNA; CDR2 reads YNFKEQ. The CDR3 consists of 16 residues. The CDR3 sequence is CASSQVRIAMNTEAFF. Here the CDR3 DNA reads TGTGCCAGCAGCCAAGTTCGAATCGCTATGAACACTGAAGCTTTCTTT.

The chain employs TRBV5-1 and TRBJ2-1; D may be TRBD1 (5 bases). Germline assignment: CDR1 SGHRS and CDR2 YFSETQ. The CDR3 contains 15 residues. V lost 2 bases and J lost 1, with 10 bases in between. CDR3 sequence (DNA): TGCGCCAGCAGCTTAGACAGCAGGTCCTACAATGAGCAGTTCTTC. As protein: CASSLDSRSYNEQFF.

The chain has TRBV5-1 and TRBJ1-2; maybe TRBD1 (6 bases). Germline V gives CDR1 SGHRS, CDR2 YFSETQ. The CDR3 is 13 amino acids. The V end lost 4 bases, the J end lost 2 bases, and 9 bases lay between the germline ends. The CDR3 here is CASSTGQNYGYTF. The CDR3 region has the DNA TGCGCCAGCAGCACGGGACAAAACTATGGCTACACCTTC.

This clone was detected a few times. The J gene is TRBJ1-1, the V gene TRBV9, with D tentatively TRBD1 (5 bases). V dropped 3 bases and J dropped 1 base, with 13 bases sitting between them. Looked up from germline, CDR1 is SGDLS and CDR2 is YYNGEE. The CDR3 is 15 amino acids. This chain's CDR3 is CASSETGLSNTEAFF. The CDR3 nucleotides are TGTGCCAGCAGCGAAACGGGACTTTCGAACACTGAAGCTTTCTTT.

V is TRBV7-9 and J is TRBJ2-5, with 9 bases aligning to TRBD2. The J call may be faulty, since TRBJ2-7 better matches the DNA end. This CDR3 region has 14 residues. The germline CDR1 and CDR2 sequences are SEHNR and FQNEAQ (reference sequence). The CDR3 nucleotides read TGTGCCAGCAGCCCTAGCGGGACACCCTACGAGCAGTACTTC. It translates to CASSPSGTPYEQYF.

This chain links TRBV11-2 with TRBJ2-5; perhaps TRBD2 as D (6 bases). Trimming took off 5 bases at V and 5 bases at J, with 15 bases between the two ends. Germline CDR1 is SGHAT and CDR2 is FQNNGV. This CDR3 is built from 14 residues. The CDR3 protein is CASSRAIRGETQYF. The CDR3 DNA follows: TGTGCCAGCAGCCGAGCGATACGGGGGGAGACCCAGTACTTC.

The chain carries TRBV19 and TRBJ1-5; D perhaps matches TRBD1 (6 bases). Germline CDR1 LNHDA, CDR2 SQIVND (reference sequence). Trimming left V 5 bases short and J 4 bases short, with 12 bases between. The CDR3 length is 14 residues. The CDR3 spells CASSPGHRNQPQHF. Written as DNA, the CDR3 is TGTGCCAGTAGTCCGGGACACCGTAATCAGCCCCAGCATTTT.

The chain employs TRBV11-1 and TRBJ2-3, with D possibly being TRBD1 (6 bases). Trimming removed 5 bases at V and 4 bases at J, with 13 bases between. This CDR3 is 14 amino acids long. CDR1 and CDR2 (germline): SGHAT, FQDESV (reference sequence). CDR3 DNA sequence: TGTGCCAGCAGCCTACAGGGAGAGGCAGATACGCAGTATTTT. This codes for CASSLQGEADTQYF.

There are a few counts of this clone. V and J are TRBV21-1 and TRBJ2-1; the table assigns TRBD2, which was not confirmed against the DNA. TRBV21-1 is reported as a pseudogene. The CDR3 consists of 19 residues. For the CDR3, the DNA is TGTGCCAGCAGCAAAGGGCTAGCGGGAGGGGGGAACTCCTACAATGAGCAGTTCTTC. Its translation is CASSKGLAGGGNSYNEQFF.